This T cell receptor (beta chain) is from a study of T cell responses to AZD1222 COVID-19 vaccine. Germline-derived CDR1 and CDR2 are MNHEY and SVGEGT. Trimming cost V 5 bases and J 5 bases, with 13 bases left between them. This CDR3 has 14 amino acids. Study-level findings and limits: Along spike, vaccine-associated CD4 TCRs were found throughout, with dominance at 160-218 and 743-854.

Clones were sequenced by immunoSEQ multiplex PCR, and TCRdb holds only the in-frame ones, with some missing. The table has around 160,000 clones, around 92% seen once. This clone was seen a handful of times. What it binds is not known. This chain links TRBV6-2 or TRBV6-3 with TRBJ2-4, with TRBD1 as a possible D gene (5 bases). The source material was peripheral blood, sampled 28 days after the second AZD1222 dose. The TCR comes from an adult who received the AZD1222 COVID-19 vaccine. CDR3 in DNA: TGTGCCAGCAGTCCCCCCACAGGCGAAAACATTCAGTACTTC. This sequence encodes CASSPPTGENIQYF.